This T cell receptor (beta chain) stems from a study of STAT3 mutations in large granular lymphocyte leukemia. In germline, CDR1 is ENHRY, CDR2 SYGVKD. The CDR3 spans 15 residues. Trimming left V 2 bases short and J 2 bases short, with 10 bases between. Each sample's TCRbeta library yielded on average roughly 43,000 productive templates. This table comes from immunoSEQ multiplex PCR, and its TCRdb copy is limited to in-frame clones, with some not included. The sample holds thousands of clones, about two fifths seen once. Findings and limits, study-wide: Every T-cell large granular lymphocyte leukemia patient had at least one immunodominant TCR beta clonotype. In several patients, dominant TCR clone burden exceeded STAT3 mutant burden. No sample exists from the first appearance of each clone.

To note about this clone: Its cognate antigen is unknown.

The TCR sequence derives from a man aged 55 to 69 with T-cell large granular lymphocyte leukemia. Some clones in this sample may be carry-over from other donors' samples. The chain couples TRBV10-3 to TRBJ1-5, with no clear D. Sequences were obtained from peripheral blood mononuclear cells. The CDR3: CAISEGPAGNQPQHF. For the CDR3, the DNA is TGTGCCATCAGTGAGGGTCCGGCAGGCAATCAGCCCCAGCATTTT.